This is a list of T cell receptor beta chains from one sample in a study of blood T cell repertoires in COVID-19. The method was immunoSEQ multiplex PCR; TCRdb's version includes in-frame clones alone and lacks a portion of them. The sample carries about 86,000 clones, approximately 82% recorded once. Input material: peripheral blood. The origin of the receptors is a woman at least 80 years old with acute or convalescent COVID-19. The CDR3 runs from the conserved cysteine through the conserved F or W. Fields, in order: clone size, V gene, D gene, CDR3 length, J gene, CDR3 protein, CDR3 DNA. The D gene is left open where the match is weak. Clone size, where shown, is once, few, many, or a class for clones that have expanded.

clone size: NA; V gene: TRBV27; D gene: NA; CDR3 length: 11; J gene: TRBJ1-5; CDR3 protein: CASSSNQPQHF; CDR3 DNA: TGTGCCAGCAGTTCTAATCAGCCCCAGCATTTT
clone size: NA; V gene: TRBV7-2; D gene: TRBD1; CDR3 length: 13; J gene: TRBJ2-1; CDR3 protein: CASSPDRDNEQFF; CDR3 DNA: TGTGCCAGCAGCCCAGACAGGGACAATGAGCAGTTCTTC
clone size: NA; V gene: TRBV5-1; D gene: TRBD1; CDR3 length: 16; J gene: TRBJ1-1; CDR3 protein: CASSWGQVAVNTEAFF; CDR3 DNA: TGCGCCAGCAGCTGGGGACAGGTCGCGGTGAACACTGAAGCTTTCTTT
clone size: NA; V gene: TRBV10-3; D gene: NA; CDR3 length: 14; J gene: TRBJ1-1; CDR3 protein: CAISPKSVNTEAFF; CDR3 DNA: TGTGCCATCAGCCCAAAATCAGTGAACACTGAAGCTTTCTTT
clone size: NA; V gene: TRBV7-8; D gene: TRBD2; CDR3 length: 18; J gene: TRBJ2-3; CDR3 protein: CASSSRTSGSGSTDTQYF; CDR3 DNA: TGTGCCAGCAGCTCGAGGACTAGCGGGAGTGGGAGCACAGATACGCAGTATTTT
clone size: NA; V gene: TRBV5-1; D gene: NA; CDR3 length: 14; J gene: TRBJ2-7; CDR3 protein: CASSSDPGTSEQYF; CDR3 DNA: TGCGCCAGCAGCTCTGACCCCGGGACATCCGAGCAGTACTTC
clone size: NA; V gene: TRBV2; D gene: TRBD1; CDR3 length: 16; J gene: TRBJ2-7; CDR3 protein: CASSEIPGQGGYEQYF; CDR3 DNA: TGTGCCAGCAGTGAGATTCCGGGACAGGGGGGATACGAGCAGTACTTC
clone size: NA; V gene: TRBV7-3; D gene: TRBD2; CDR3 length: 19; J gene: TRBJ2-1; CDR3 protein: CASSPILAGGPSSYNEQFF; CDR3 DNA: TGTGCCAGCAGCCCCATCCTAGCGGGGGGGCCTAGCTCCTACAATGAGCAGTTCTTC
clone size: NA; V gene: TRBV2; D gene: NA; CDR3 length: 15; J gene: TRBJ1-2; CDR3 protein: CASSALNRQSYGYTF; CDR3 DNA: TGTGCCAGCAGTGCTTTAAACAGACAGTCCTATGGCTACACCTTC
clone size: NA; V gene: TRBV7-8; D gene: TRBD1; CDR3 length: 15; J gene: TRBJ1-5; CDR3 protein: CASSLDGTGDQPQHF; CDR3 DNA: TGTGCCAGCAGCTTAGACGGGACAGGGGACCAGCCCCAGCATTTT
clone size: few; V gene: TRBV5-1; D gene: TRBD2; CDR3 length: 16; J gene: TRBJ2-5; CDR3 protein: CASSLSSGGVQETQYF; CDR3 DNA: TGCGCCAGCAGCTTGTCGTCGGGGGGAGTTCAAGAGACCCAGTACTTC
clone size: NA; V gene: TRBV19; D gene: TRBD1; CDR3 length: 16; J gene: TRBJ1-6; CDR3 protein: CASTRLGGAGDSPLHF; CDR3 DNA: TGTGCCAGTACCCGTTTAGGGGGCGCAGGAGATTCACCCCTCCACTTT
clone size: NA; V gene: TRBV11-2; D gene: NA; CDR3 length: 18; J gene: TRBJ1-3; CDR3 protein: CASRRPGTAGSSGNTIYF; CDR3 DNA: TGTGCCAGCAGACGTCCCGGGACGGCCGGGAGCTCTGGAAACACCATATATTTT
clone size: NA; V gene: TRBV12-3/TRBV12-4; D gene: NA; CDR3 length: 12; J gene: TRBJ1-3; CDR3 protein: CASSFSGNTIYF; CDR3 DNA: TGTGCCAGCAGTTTTAGTGGAAACACCATATATTTT
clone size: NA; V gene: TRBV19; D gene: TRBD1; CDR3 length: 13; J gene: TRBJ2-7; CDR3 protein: CASSSTGPLEQYF; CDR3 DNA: TGTGCCAGTAGTTCGACAGGGCCCTTGGAGCAGTACTTC
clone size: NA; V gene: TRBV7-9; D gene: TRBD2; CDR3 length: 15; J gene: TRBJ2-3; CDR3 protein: CAIPARAGDRDTQYF; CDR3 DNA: TGTGCCATACCCGCTAGAGCGGGAGATAGAGATACGCAGTATTTT
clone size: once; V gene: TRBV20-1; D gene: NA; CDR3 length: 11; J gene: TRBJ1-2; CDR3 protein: CSASVSGGYTF; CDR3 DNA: TGCAGTGCTAGTGTTTCTGGCGGCTACACCTTC
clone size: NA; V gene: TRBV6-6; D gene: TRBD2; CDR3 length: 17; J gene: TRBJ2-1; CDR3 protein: CASSPQLIAGATNEQFF; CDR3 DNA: TGTGCCAGCAGTCCCCAACTGATAGCGGGGGCCACCAATGAGCAGTTCTTC
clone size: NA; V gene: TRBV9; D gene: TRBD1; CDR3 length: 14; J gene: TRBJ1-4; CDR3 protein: CASSATGFGEKLFF; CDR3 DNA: TGTGCCAGCAGCGCGACAGGGTTCGGGGAAAAACTGTTTTTT
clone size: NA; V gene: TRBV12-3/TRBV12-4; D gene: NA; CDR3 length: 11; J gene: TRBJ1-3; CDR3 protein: CASSRINTIYF; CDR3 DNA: TGTGCCAGCAGCCGTATTAACACCATATATTTT
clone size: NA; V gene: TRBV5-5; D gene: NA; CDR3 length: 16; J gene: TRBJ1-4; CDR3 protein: CASSLSQPPTNEKLFF; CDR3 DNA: TGTGCCAGCAGCTTGTCACAGCCCCCAACTAATGAAAAACTGTTTTTT
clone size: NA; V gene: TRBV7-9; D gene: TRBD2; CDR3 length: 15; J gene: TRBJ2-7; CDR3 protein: CASSLSNSGGYEQYF; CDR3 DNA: TGTGCCAGCAGCTTATCGAATAGCGGGGGCTACGAGCAGTACTTC
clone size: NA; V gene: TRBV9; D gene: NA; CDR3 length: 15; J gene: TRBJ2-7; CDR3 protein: CASSVAGGLSYEQYF; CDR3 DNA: TGTGCCAGCAGCGTAGCGGGGGGCCTCTCCTACGAGCAGTACTTC
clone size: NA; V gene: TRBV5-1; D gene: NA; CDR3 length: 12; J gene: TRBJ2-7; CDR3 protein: CASSLVAGEQYF; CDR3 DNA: TGCGCCAGCAGCTTGGTGGCTGGTGAGCAGTACTTC
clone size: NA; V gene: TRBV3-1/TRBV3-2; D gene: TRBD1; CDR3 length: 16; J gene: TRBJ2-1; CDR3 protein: CASSQVMGTGDDEQFF; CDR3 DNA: TGTGCCAGCAGCCAAGTTATGGGGACAGGGGATGATGAGCAGTTCTTC
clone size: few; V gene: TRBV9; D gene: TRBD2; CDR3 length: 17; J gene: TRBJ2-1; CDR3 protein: CASSASWGGVRYNEQFF; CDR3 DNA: TGTGCCAGCAGCGCCAGTTGGGGGGGTGTGAGGTACAATGAGCAGTTCTTC
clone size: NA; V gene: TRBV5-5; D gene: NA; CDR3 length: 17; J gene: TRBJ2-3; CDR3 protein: CASTPVGGLASTDTQYF; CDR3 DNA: TGTGCCAGCACCCCCGTTGGCGGACTGGCTAGCACAGATACGCAGTATTTT
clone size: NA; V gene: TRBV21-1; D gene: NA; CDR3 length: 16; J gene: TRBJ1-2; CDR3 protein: CASSKPGGGAHYGYTF; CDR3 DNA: TGTGCCAGCAGCAAACCTGGAGGGGGGGCCCACTATGGCTACACCTTC
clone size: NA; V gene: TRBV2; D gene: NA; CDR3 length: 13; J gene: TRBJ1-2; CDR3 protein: CASNGQGIYGYTF; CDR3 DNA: TGTGCCAGCAACGGGCAGGGCATCTATGGCTACACCTTC
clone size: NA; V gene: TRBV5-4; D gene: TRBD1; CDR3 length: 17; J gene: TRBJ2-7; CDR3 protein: CASSREPRTGSGYEQYF; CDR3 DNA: TGTGCCAGCAGCCGGGAACCTAGGACAGGGTCAGGGTACGAGCAGTACTTC
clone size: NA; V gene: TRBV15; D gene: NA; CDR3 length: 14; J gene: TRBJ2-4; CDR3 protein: CATSRDGGANIQYF; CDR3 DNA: TGTGCCACCAGCAGAGATGGGGGGGCAAACATTCAGTACTTC
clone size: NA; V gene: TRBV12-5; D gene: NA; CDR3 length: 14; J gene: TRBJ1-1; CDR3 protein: CASGHQGMNTEAFF; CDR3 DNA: TGTGCTAGTGGGCACCAGGGGATGAACACTGAAGCTTTCTTT
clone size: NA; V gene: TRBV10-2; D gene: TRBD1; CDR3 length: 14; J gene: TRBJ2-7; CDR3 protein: CASSHGTGSHEQYF; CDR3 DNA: TGCGCCAGCAGTCACGGGACAGGGAGTCACGAGCAGTACTTC